This T cell receptor (beta chain) derives from a study of cytomegalovirus exposure and HLA in healthy donors. Overall study results and limits: A later analysis showed that HLA-associated TCR beta chains had undergone more clonal expansion than equally common others.

PCR primers comprised 60 Vbeta and 13 Jbeta primers. The assay was immunoSEQ multiplex PCR, and TCRdb's table has in-frame clones only and misses some. The sample lists 250,000 to 350,000 clones, 80% to 90% occurring once. The V gene lost 0 bases and the J gene lost 8 bases, with 11 bases spanning the gap. CDR1 is SNHLY and CDR2 is FYNNEI in the germline V gene. The CDR3 has 14 amino acids. As to this clone: Its antigen is not identified.

Sequencing was carried out using PBMCs. This chain connects TRBV2 to TRBJ1-5; D remains ambiguous. The receptor comes from a man aged 40-49 years in good health and CMV-seropositive. The CDR3 DNA reads TGTGCCAGCAGTGAAGCCGTCCTAGTAAAGCCCCAGCATTTT. Its translation is CASSEAVLVKPQHF. The variable domain in full, with the rest retrieved from reference TRBV2 and TRBJ1-5, is EPEVTQTPSHQVTQMGQEVILRCVPISNHLYFYWYRQILGQKVEFLVSFYNNEISEKSEIFDDQFSVERPDGSNFTLKIRSTKLEDSAMYFCASSEAVLVKPQHFGDGTRLSIL.